Below are 16 T cell receptor beta chains sequenced from a single sample in a study of blood T cells in healthy people across ages. The use of a sample-barcoded 5' primer and a J-beta primer mix characterized a second PCR of roughly 6 to 11 cycles. Via MiXCR, TCRdb re-called the 5' RACE reads, giving one row per CDR3 protein. The sample shows around 1,000,000 distinct CDR3 sequences, 20% to 25% of them seen only once. These data were likewise used in another study, on T cells of mothers and their children.

Sample: blood. The receptors shown here come from a girl aged 2-10 years in good health.

The chain links TRBV10-3 to TRBJ1-6; D uncertain. Trimming removed 3 bases from V and 8 bases from J, with 14 bases in between. From germline, CDR1 is ENHRY and CDR2 SYGVKD. The CDR3 extends over 15 amino acids. DNA for the CDR3: TGTGCCATCAGTGATTCTTGGGGAGTGGATTCACCCCTCCACTTT. It translates to CAISDSWGVDSPLHF.

This clonotype was seen a handful of times. The V and J genes are TRBV27 and TRBJ2-1, with TRBD2 identical over 11 bases. The CDR3 is 18 amino acids. After removal of 0 bases from V and 5 bases from J, the junction contained 9 bases not matched to a gene. Germline values: CDR1 MNHEY, CDR2 SMNVEV (reference sequence). The CDR3: CASSLSPGLAAPHNEQFF. The DNA for the CDR3 is TGTGCCAGCAGTTTATCGCCGGGACTAGCGGCGCCTCACAATGAGCAGTTCTTC.

In this sample, this clonotype turned up a few times. A junction boundary mismatches the germline segment, possibly from a read error. The V and J genes are TRBV29-1 and TRBJ1-4; 12 bases fit TRBD1. CDR1 and CDR2 from the germline V gene are SQVTM and ANQGSEA. This CDR3 has 19 amino acids. CDR3 region: CSVASNWDRGQETNEKPFF. As DNA, the CDR3 is TGCAGCGTCGCTTCCAACTGGGACAGGGGGCAAGAGACTAATGAAAAACCGTTTTTT.

A note on this clonotype: This may be a read error, as it is one base from a much larger clone. The gene calls are TRBV5-1 and TRBJ2-5; 13 bases align to TRBD2. Germline V gene sequence: CDR1 SGHRS, CDR2 YFSETQ. CDR3 size: 16 residues. CDR3 coding DNA: TGCGCCAGCAGCCCTGACGGACTAGCGGGAGAAGAGACCCAGTGCTTC. It yields the protein CASSPDGLAGEETQCF.

This clonotype was detected only a few times. V gene TRBV29-1 combines with J gene TRBJ2-5, with D tentatively TRBD1 (6 bases). Trimming removed 7 bases from V and 4 bases from J, with 13 bases in between. CDR1 is SQVTM, CDR2 ANQGSEA, per germline. The CDR3 has 12 amino acids. This CDR3 is CSGGQIGETQYF. Written as DNA, the CDR3 is TGCAGCGGCGGACAGATTGGAGAGACCCAGTACTTC.

The chain carries TRBV5-1 and TRBJ2-5; no firm D call. CDR3 length: 18 amino acids. The V end lost 1 base, the J end lost 1 base, and 20 bases lay between the germline ends. Germline CDR1 is SGHRS and CDR2 is YFSETQ. The CDR3 DNA follows: TGCGCCAGCAGCTTGAGGCCGGCAAGGATAGAAGGCCAAGAGACCCAGTACTTC. It is translated as CASSLRPARIEGQETQYF.

The chain couples TRBV3-1 to TRBJ2-7, with D perhaps matching TRBD2 (6 bases). The V end was cut by 1 base, the J end by 9 bases, with 19 bases between. The CDR3 has 15 residues. The V gene's germline CDR1 is LGHDT and CDR2 YNNKEL (reference sequence). The CDR3 nucleotides read TGTGCCAGCAGCCAAGCCTCTTCGCGGGACGGCGGGCAGTACTTC. Protein product: CASSQASSRDGGQYF.

The rearrangement joins TRBV6-6 to TRBJ2-3; D gene unclear. Germline V gene lookup returns CDR1 MNHNY and CDR2 SVGAGI (reference sequence). This CDR3 has 16 residues. Between the trimmed V and J ends, which lost 7 bases and 2 bases, there was a span of 19 bases. The CDR3 is CASTLIIRSPTDTQYF. The CDR3 nucleotides are TGTGCCAGCACTCTAATTATTCGTTCTCCCACAGATACGCAGTATTTT.

This clonotype has a handful of counts. This sequence joins TRBV4-1 and TRBJ2-1; no clear D. CDR3 size: 14 residues. V was cut by 0 bases and J by 5 bases, with 8 bases left in between. In germline, CDR1 is MGHRA, CDR2 YSYEKL. For the CDR3, the DNA is TGCGCCAGCAGCCAAGATGAAGGGAACAATGAGCAGTTCTTC. Its translation: CASSQDEGNNEQFF.

In its sample, this clonotype was seen once. This sequence joins TRBV7-9 and TRBJ2-1; either TRBD1 or TRBD2 may supply D (5 bases each). The germline V and J ends were trimmed by 2 bases and 7 bases, with 12 bases remaining between them. Germline-derived CDR1 and CDR2 are SEHNR and FQNEAQ (reference sequence). This CDR3 contains 14 residues. CDR3 in DNA: TGTGCCAGCAGCTTATGGGACCCTAGTAATGAGCAGTTCTTC. Protein sequence: CASSLWDPSNEQFF.

This clonotype was seen more than once but under ten times. The CDR3 here is CASSFVRDEQFF. The CDR3 DNA is TGTGCCAGCAGCTTCGTTAGGGATGAGCAGTTCTTC. The chain uses TRBV11-3 and TRBJ2-5; D not resolved. The better agreement between TRBJ2-1 and the DNA end casts doubt on the J call. The CDR3 covers 12 residues. The germline CDR1 and CDR2 sequences are SGHNT and YENEEA.

V usage is TRBV15 and J usage is TRBJ2-5; TRBD2 matches at 7 bases. V was pared by 1 base and J by 5 bases, with 13 bases of the junction left unmatched. The CDR3 sequence is 17 residues long. Per germline, CDR1 LNHNV and CDR2 YYDKDF (reference sequence). The CDR3 is CATSRGSLMAGVETQYF. DNA of the CDR3: TGTGCCACCAGCAGAGGCTCCCTAATGGCGGGGGTCGAGACCCAGTACTTC.

This clonotype was seen only a few times. The chain employs TRBV4-3 and TRBJ1-4; D not certain. The V gene lost 2 bases and the J gene lost 8 bases, with 6 bases spanning the gap. This CDR3 region has 12 residues. Germline CDR1 and CDR2: LGHNA and YSLEER. The CDR3 nucleotides are TGCGCCAGCAGCCAATTCGGAGAAAAACTGTTTTTT. Residues: CASSQFGEKLFF.

The chain couples TRBV29-1 to TRBJ2-5; TRBD1 agrees at 9 bases. The CDR3 extends over 15 amino acids. Trimming took 5 bases from V and 1 from J; bases not matched to a gene: 8. Germline CDR1 and CDR2: SQVTM and ANQGSEA. CDR3 coding DNA: TGCAGCGTTCGTCTGGACAGGGGATTCCAAGAGACCCAGTACTTC. Translated: CSVRLDRGFQETQYF.

There are a few counts of this clonotype. V usage is TRBV7-2 and J usage is TRBJ2-6; TRBD1 agrees at 8 bases. Germline-derived CDR1 and CDR2 are SGHTA and FQGNSA. Trimming cost V 4 bases and J 3 bases; bases outside gene matches: 14. CDR3 length equals 19 residues. The CDR3 sequence is CASSYLDREHLGGANVLTF. The CDR3 DNA reads as TGTGCCAGCAGCTACCTGGACAGGGAGCACCTGGGTGGGGCCAACGTCCTGACTTTC.

The table lists this clonotype with a few counts. The chain links TRBV27 to TRBJ2-7, with D possibly being TRBD1 (6 bases). Trimming took off 5 bases at V and 6 bases at J, with 20 bases between the two ends. The germline V gene encodes CDR1 MNHEY and CDR2 SMNVEV (reference sequence). This CDR3 comprises 15 residues. The CDR3 DNA is TGTGCCAGCAGTGCCGACCGGGACACAGGGACCGAGCAGTACTTC. Encoded protein: CASSADRDTGTEQYF.